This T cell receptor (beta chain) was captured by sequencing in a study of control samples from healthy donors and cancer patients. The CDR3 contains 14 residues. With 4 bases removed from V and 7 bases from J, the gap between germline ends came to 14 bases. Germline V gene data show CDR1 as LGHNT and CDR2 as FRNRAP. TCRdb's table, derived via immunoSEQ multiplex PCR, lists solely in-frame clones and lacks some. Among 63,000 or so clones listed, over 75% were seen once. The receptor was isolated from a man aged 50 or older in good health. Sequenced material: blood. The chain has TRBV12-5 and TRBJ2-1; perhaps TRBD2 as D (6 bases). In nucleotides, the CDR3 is TGTGCTAGTGGTTCAAGGGCAGGGAGGAATGAGCAGTTCTTC. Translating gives CASGSRAGRNEQFF.